What follows are 29 T cell receptor beta chains derived from one specimen sequenced in a study of T cell repertoires in cytomegalovirus infection. TCRdb recomputed calls from the reads with MiXCR, one row per CDR3 protein. The table records around 530,000 distinct CDR3 sequences, approximately 25% of them present only once. Sequenced material: PBMCs. Source of these receptors: a human donor in good health (CMV status not recorded). Some clones in this sample may be carry-over from other donors' samples.

This clonotype was counted ten times or more. The chain is built from TRBV2 and TRBJ1-4, with 7 bases that match TRBD1. The V gene end was trimmed by 7 bases and the J gene end by 6 bases; junction bases not matched to a gene: 8. The CDR3 extends over 14 amino acids. The germline V gene has CDR1 SNHLY and CDR2 FYNNEI. CDR3 amino acids: CASMGGQTYEKLFF. In DNA, the CDR3 is TGTGCCAGCATGGGGGGACAGACTTATGAAAAACTGTTTTTT.

The chain combines TRBV27 with TRBJ1-6; D ambiguous. V was shortened by 6 bases and J by 6 bases, with 15 bases between the two germline ends. The CDR3 has 15 residues. CDR1 and CDR2 from the germline V gene are MNHEY and SMNVEV (reference sequence). The CDR3 DNA sequence: TGTGCCAGCAGCGGAAGGGCCGATAGTAATTCACCCCTCCACTTT. Encoded protein: CASSGRADSNSPLHF.

The CDR3 region has the DNA TGTGCCAGTAGTATAGATCCCGGGGGTTCACCCCTCCACTTT. This translates into CASSIDPGGSPLHF. The chain uses TRBV19 and TRBJ1-6; a possible D gene is TRBD1 (5 bases). Germline CDR1 reads LNHDA; CDR2 reads SQIVND (reference sequence). Trimming stripped 0 bases from V and 9 bases from J, with 9 bases between. The CDR3 has 14 residues.

This clonotype appeared a single time. The CDR3 coding sequence is TGTGCCACGTCCCGGGGAGGCGAGCAGTACTTC. Its translation: CATSRGGEQYF. The rearrangement joins TRBV15 to TRBJ2-7; TRBD2 might be the D (6 bases). CDR3 length equals 11 residues. The V gene lost 9 bases and the J gene lost 6 bases, with 12 bases spanning the gap. CDR1 LNHNV and CDR2 YYDKDF come from the germline V gene (reference sequence). The whole variable domain, remainder taken from reference TRBV15 and TRBJ2-7, is DAMVIQNPRYQVTQFGKPVTLSCSQTLNHNVMYWYQQKSSQAPKLLFHYYDKDFNNEADTPDNFQSRRPNTSFCFLDIRSPGLGDTAMYLCATSRGGEQYFGPGTRLTVT.

The rearrangement links TRBV20-1 to TRBJ2-3; unclear D gene. Trimming took off 3 bases at V and 0 bases at J, with 4 bases between the two ends. Germline CDR1 is DFQATT and CDR2 is SNEGSKA (reference sequence). The CDR3 has 12 residues. CDR3 protein: CSASPSTDTQYF. CDR3 in DNA: TGCAGTGCTAGCCCCAGCACAGATACGCAGTATTTT.

This clonotype has just a few counts. The genes are TRBV20-1 and TRBJ1-2; 7 bases agree with TRBD1. Germline V gene data show CDR1 as DFQATT and CDR2 as SNEGSKA (reference sequence). J gave up 1 base and V 6 bases, and 14 bases lay outside the gene matches. This CDR3 has 16 amino acids. CDR3 sequence: CSALPLGDSFNYGYTF. CDR3 nucleotides: TGCAGTGCCCTCCCGCTGGGGGACAGTTTTAACTATGGCTACACCTTC.

This chain connects TRBV12-3 or TRBV12-4 to TRBJ2-3, with a possible D match to TRBD2 (5 bases). Trimming removed 5 bases from V and 2 bases from J, with 17 bases in between. The CDR3 sequence is 16 residues long. In DNA form, the CDR3 reads TGTGCCAGCAGTCCCATGGGCGGGCTCTACACAGATACGCAGTATTTT. Translated, it gives CASSPMGGLYTDTQYF.

This clonotype appeared a single time. This chain connects TRBV4-1 to TRBJ1-1; no reliable D call. CDR3 length equals 15 residues. The germline V and J ends were trimmed by 3 bases and 5 bases, with 16 bases remaining between them. Germline lookup yields CDR1 MGHRA and CDR2 YSYEKL. The CDR3 nucleotides are TGCGCCAGCAGCCAGGGGTTCGGACCGGGGACTGAAGCTTTCTTT. Encoded protein: CASSQGFGPGTEAFF.

This clonotype has just one count. V gene TRBV7-3 combines with J gene TRBJ1-3; a possible D gene is TRBD1 (5 bases). CDR3 length: 17 amino acids. CDR1 SGHTA and CDR2 FQGTGA come from the germline V gene. V lost 2 bases, J lost 0 bases, and 14 bases lay in between. CDR3 bases: TGTGCCAGCAGCTTAGTTCGGGGGATTTCCTCTGGAAACACCATATATTTT. It codes for CASSLVRGISSGNTIYF.

In its sample, this clonotype was seen many times. The chain uses TRBV7-2 and TRBJ1-6; a possible D gene is TRBD1 (6 bases). Trimming shortened V by 3 bases and J by 9 bases, and 9 bases separated the two germline ends. The CDR3 is 13 residues long. Per germline, CDR1 SGHTA and CDR2 FQGNSA. CDR3 sequence reads: CASSLGASSPLHF. The CDR3 bases are TGTGCCAGCAGCTTGGGGGCCAGTTCACCCCTCCACTTT.

This clonotype was seen only a few times. The chain has TRBV6-2 or TRBV6-3 and TRBJ2-7; D could derive from TRBD1 or TRBD2 (5 bases each). The CDR3 runs to 16 residues. Trimming pared 6 bases from V and 0 bases from J, leaving 18 bases between. Germline CDR1 is MNHEY and CDR2 is SVGEGT. The CDR3 region has the DNA TGTGCCAGCAGGTCGGGGACGGCCGGAATCTCCTACGAGCAGTACTTC. It is translated as CASRSGTAGISYEQYF.

This clonotype was counted a few times. J is TRBJ2-4 and V is TRBV15; D call uncertain. The CDR3 is 15 amino acids. Germline V gene sequence: CDR1 LNHNV, CDR2 YYDKDF (reference sequence). V gave up 5 bases and J gave up 1 base, with 12 bases separating them. CDR3 residues: CATSGATLAKNIQYF. CDR3 nucleotides: TGTGCCACCAGCGGAGCGACCTTGGCCAAAAACATTCAGTACTTC.

CDR3 in amino acids: CASSFSRPQETQYF. CDR3 coding DNA: TGTGCCAGCAGCTTTTCCAGGCCTCAAGAGACCCAGTACTTC. The rearrangement links TRBV7-9 to TRBJ2-5; D gene uncertain. Trimming shortened V by 3 bases and J by 2 bases, and 10 bases separated the two germline ends. Germline assignment: CDR1 SEHNR and CDR2 FQNEAQ (reference sequence). The CDR3 runs 14 residues.

This clonotype has just a few counts. V usage is TRBV2 and J usage is TRBJ2-3, with a tentative D call TRBD2 (6 bases). Trimming left V 8 bases short and J 2 bases short, with 14 bases between. Germline loops: CDR1 SNHLY, CDR2 FYNNEI. There are 14 residues in the CDR3. The CDR3 region is CASPWGGATDTQYF. CDR3 coding DNA: TGTGCCAGCCCGTGGGGCGGGGCCACAGATACGCAGTATTTT.

This clonotype turned up a few times. V gene TRBV6-2 or TRBV6-3 combines with J gene TRBJ2-3; the D gene is possibly TRBD2 (5 bases). This CDR3 has 13 residues. Germline CDR1 reads MNHEY; CDR2 reads SVGEGT. V lost 5 bases and J lost 4, with 10 bases in between. CDR3 bases: TGTGCCAGCAGTCCTAGCAACTCAGATACGCAGTATTTT. Translating it yields CASSPSNSDTQYF.

V and J are TRBV29-1 and TRBJ2-3, with D possibly being TRBD1 or TRBD2 (5 bases each). This CDR3 is 12 amino acids long. Germline assignment: CDR1 SQVTM and CDR2 ANQGSEA. V shed 7 bases and J shed 4 bases, with 12 bases lying between them. As DNA, the CDR3 is TGCAGCGGGACACTAGTTTCAGATACGCAGTATTTT. This codes for CSGTLVSDTQYF.

This clonotype was counted a few times. This chain links TRBV19 with TRBJ2-5; D possibly corresponds to TRBD1 (5 bases). Per the germline V gene, CDR1 is LNHDA and CDR2 is SQIVND (reference sequence). Trimming removed 4 bases at V and 1 base at J, with 13 bases between. This CDR3 is 15 amino acids long. CDR3 DNA sequence: TGTGCCAGTAGTACCCTTGGGGCTCTCCAAGAGACCCAGTACTTC. This translates into CASSTLGALQETQYF.

In DNA form, the CDR3 reads TGCAGTGCTAGAGATTTCAGGGACAGGGAGCCTTATGACTCTGGAAACACCATATATTTT. As protein: CSARDFRDREPYDSGNTIYF. The gene calls are TRBV20-1 and TRBJ1-3; 9 bases map to TRBD1. This CDR3 spans 20 amino acids. Germline trimming cut 0 bases from V and 0 bases from J; bases unmatched to any gene: 15. Per the germline V gene, CDR1 is DFQATT and CDR2 is SNEGSKA (reference sequence).

The chain couples TRBV20-1 to TRBJ1-5; D unresolved. The length of the CDR3 is 13 residues. CDR1 is DFQATT and CDR2 is SNEGSKA in the germline V gene (reference sequence). V lost 0 bases, J lost 2 bases, and 5 bases lay in between. As DNA, the CDR3 is TGCAGTGCTAGAGATGGGGGCAATCAGCCCCAGCATTTT. This sequence encodes CSARDGGNQPQHF.

This clonotype was seen repeatedly, ten times or more. Written as DNA, the CDR3 is TGTGCCAGCAGCTCCCGTGGGGACTTCAATCAGCCCCAGCATTTT. It is translated as CASSSRGDFNQPQHF. This chain links TRBV7-8 with TRBJ1-5; a weak D match, TRBD1 (5 bases). The V end lost 4 bases, the J end lost 3 bases, and 13 bases lay between the germline ends. Germline loops: CDR1 SGHVS, CDR2 FQNEAQ. This CDR3 spans 15 amino acids.

The rearrangement uses TRBV12-3 or TRBV12-4 and TRBJ1-4; D uncertain. The CDR3 sequence is 13 residues long. Deletions cut 2 bases from V and 8 bases from J, with 9 bases between. CDR3 protein: CASSLTAQEKLFF. As DNA, the CDR3 is TGTGCCAGCAGTTTAACCGCACAGGAAAAACTGTTTTTT.

The chain joins TRBV28 to TRBJ2-7; 7 nucleotides line up with TRBD1. V lost 7 bases and J lost 5; bases outside the gene matches: 11. Germline V gene sequence: CDR1 MDHEN, CDR2 SYDVKM. The CDR3 runs to 14 residues. The DNA of the CDR3 is TGTGCCAGCACCCTCCCGGGACAGATCGACGAGCAGTACTTC. This gives the protein CASTLPGQIDEQYF. Full variable domain (rest looked up from reference TRBV28 and TRBJ2-7): DVKVTQSSRYLVKRTGEKVFLECVQDMDHENMFWYRQDPGLGLRLIYFSYDVKMKEKGDIPEGYSVSREKKERFSLILESASTNQTSMYLCASTLPGQIDEQYFGPGTRLTVT.

This clonotype was detected a few times. The CDR3 sequence: CSVAPGLAGVTGELFF. The CDR3 DNA reads as TGCAGCGTTGCCCCCGGACTAGCGGGAGTAACCGGGGAGCTGTTTTTT. The chain employs TRBV29-1 and TRBJ2-2; 13 bases fit TRBD2. The germline V gene encodes CDR1 SQVTM and CDR2 ANQGSEA. This CDR3 spans 16 amino acids. The V and J ends lost 4 bases and 5 bases, in that order; junction bases with no gene match: 7.

V usage is TRBV28 and J usage is TRBJ1-2; D not certain. The CDR3 is 16 residues long. Germline V gene data show CDR1 as MDHEN and CDR2 as SYDVKM. Trimming cost V 6 bases and J 6 bases, with 23 bases left between them. CDR3 protein: CASRGPAQAERHGYTF. As DNA, the CDR3 is TGTGCCAGCAGGGGCCCGGCCCAGGCCGAACGGCATGGCTACACCTTC.

This clonotype came up many times. The chain is built from TRBV11-2 and TRBJ2-1; no definite D call. The V gene's germline CDR1 is SGHAT and CDR2 FQNNGV. The V and J ends lost 5 bases and 5 bases respectively, with 7 bases between them. The CDR3 length is 12 residues. Written as DNA, the CDR3 is TGTGCCAGCAGCCCCCATGACAATGAGCAGTTCTTC. Protein product: CASSPHDNEQFF.

The genes are TRBV12-3 or TRBV12-4 and TRBJ1-5; D possibly corresponds to TRBD1 (5 bases). Trimming stripped 7 bases from V and 12 bases from J, with 16 bases between. The CDR3 length is 12 residues. Here the CDR3 reads CASTSDGGNQHF. CDR3 in DNA: TGTGCCAGCACCTCGGATGGGGGAAACCAGCATTTT.

This sequence joins TRBV28 and TRBJ2-7, with D unresolved. Trimming shortened V by 2 bases and J by 0 bases, and 11 bases separated the two germline ends. Germline CDR1 MDHEN, CDR2 SYDVKM. CDR3 size: 15 residues. The CDR3 DNA reads as TGTGCCAGCAGTTTACCCGCAGAGCCCTCCTACGAGCAGTACTTC. It specifies CASSLPAEPSYEQYF.

This clonotype was seen many times. The chain has TRBV7-2 and TRBJ1-3; 7 nucleotides align to TRBD1. The CDR3 extends over 14 amino acids. The ends lost 5 bases at V and 4 bases at J; junction bases unmatched: 5. From germline, CDR1 is SGHTA and CDR2 FQGNSA. The CDR3 DNA is TGTGCCAGCAGCACTACAGGGGCAGGAAACACCATATATTTT. Translation gives CASSTTGAGNTIYF.

This clonotype was picked up a small number of times. The chain employs TRBV11-2 and TRBJ2-3; 8 positions agree with TRBD1. Per germline, CDR1 SGHAT and CDR2 FQNNGV. The J segment lost 8 bases and the V segment lost 5 bases, leaving 9 bases of the junction unmatched. The CDR3 spans 14 residues. This CDR3 reads CASSPGTGRATQYF. CDR3 in DNA: TGTGCCAGCAGCCCCGGGACAGGACGGGCTACGCAGTATTTT.